The clone carrying this T cell receptor (beta chain) appeared a few times. Its specificity is not known. This sample is drawn from a study of T cells after yellow fever vaccination. Study-level background: Low-cell-number fractions underwent preparation using SMART-Seq v4 Ultra Low Input.

One entry per CDR3 protein, called by TCRdb with MiXCR from the 5' RACE reads. In the table there are 500,000 to 650,000 distinct CDR3 sequences, about 12% of which are singletons. V was trimmed by 2 bases and J by 5 bases, leaving 7 bases between them. The CDR3 has 13 residues. Germline CDR1 LNHDA, CDR2 SQIVND (reference sequence). Study outcomes and limitations: Weaker in magnitude, the secondary response showed a faster peak on day 5 versus 15.

The chain uses TRBV19 and TRBJ2-1; no definite D call. The clonotype originates from a man aged 25 to 45 who received the YFV17D yellow fever vaccine. The sequenced sample was PBMCs, obtained on the day of the yellow fever booster vaccination. CDR3 sequence (DNA): TGTGCCAGTAGTATACTAGGAAACAATGAGCAGTTCTTC. Translation gives CASSILGNNEQFF. The complete variable domain, with remaining parts taken from reference TRBV19 and TRBJ2-1, reads DGGITQSPKYLFRKEGQNVTLSCEQNLNHDAMYWYRQDPGQGLRLIYYSQIVNDFQKGDIAEGYSVSREKKESFPLTVTSAQKNPTAFYLCASSILGNNEQFFGPGTRLTVL.